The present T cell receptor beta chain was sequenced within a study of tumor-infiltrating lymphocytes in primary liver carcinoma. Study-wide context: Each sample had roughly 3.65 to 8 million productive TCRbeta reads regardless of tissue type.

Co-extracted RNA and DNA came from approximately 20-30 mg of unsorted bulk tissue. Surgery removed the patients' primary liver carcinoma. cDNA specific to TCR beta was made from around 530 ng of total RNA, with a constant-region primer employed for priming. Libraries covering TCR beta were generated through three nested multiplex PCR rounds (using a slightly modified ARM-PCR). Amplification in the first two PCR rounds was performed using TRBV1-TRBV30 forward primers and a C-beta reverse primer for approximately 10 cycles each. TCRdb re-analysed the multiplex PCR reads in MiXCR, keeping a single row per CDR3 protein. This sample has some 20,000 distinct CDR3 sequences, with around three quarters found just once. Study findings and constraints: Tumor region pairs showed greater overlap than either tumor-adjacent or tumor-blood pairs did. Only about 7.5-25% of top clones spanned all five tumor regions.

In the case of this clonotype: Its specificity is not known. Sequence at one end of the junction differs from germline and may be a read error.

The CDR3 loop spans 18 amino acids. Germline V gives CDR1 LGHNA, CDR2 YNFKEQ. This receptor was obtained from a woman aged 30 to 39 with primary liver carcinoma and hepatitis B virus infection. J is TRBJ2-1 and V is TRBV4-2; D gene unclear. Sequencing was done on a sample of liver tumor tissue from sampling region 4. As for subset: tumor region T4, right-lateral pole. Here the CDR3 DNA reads TGTGTCAGCAGCCAAGTAGTGAGCGTCCGACGCTCCTACAATGAGCGGTTCTTC. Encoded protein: CVSSQVVSVRRSYNERFF.